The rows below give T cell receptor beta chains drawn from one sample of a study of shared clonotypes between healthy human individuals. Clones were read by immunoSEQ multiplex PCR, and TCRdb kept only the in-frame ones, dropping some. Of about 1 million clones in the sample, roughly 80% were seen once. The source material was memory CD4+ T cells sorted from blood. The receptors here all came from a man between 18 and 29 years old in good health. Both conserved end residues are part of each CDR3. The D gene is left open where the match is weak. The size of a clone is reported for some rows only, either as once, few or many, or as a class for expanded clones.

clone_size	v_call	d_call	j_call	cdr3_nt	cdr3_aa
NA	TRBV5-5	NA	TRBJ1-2	TGTGCCAGCAGCTTGGCCCGGGCTAACTATGGCTACACCTTC	CASSLARANYGYTF
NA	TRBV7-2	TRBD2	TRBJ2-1	TGTGCCAGCAGCTTAAGTATAGCGGGGGGATACAATGAGCAGTTCTTC	CASSLSIAGGYNEQFF
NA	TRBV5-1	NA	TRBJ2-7	TGCGCCAGCAGTCCACAGGGCTACGAGCAGTACTTC	CASSPQGYEQYF
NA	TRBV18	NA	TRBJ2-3	TGTGCCAGCTCACCTCTACAGAATCCAGATACGCAGTATTTT	CASSPLQNPDTQYF
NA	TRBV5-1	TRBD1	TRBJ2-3	TGCGCCAGCAGCCCGATACAGGGGACAGATACGCAGTATTTT	CASSPIQGTDTQYF
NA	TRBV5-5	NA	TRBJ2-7	TGTGCCAGCAGCTTGAAAGGAAACGAGCAGTACTTC	CASSLKGNEQYF
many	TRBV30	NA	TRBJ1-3	TGTGCCTGGAGTGTCGATGTTGGAAACACCATATATTTT	CAWSVDVGNTIYF
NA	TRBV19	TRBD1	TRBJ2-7	TGTGCCAGTAGCGGACAGGCTTCCTCCTACGAGCAGTACTTC	CASSGQASSYEQYF
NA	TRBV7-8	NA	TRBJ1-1	TGTGCCAGCAGCCCGAGCGGACGGAACTTACCAGGGGACACTGAAGCTTTCTTT	CASSPSGRNLPGDTEAFF
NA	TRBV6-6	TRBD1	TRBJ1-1	TGTGCCAGCAGTCCGGGACAGGGGGCTTATGAAGCTTTCTTT	CASSPGQGAYEAFF
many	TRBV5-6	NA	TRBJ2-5	TGTGCCAGCAGCTTGGTCGAGGGGAGGACCCAGTACTTC	CASSLVEGRTQYF
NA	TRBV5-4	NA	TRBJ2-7	TGTGCCAGCAGCTTTCAGCAGGGATACGAGCAGTACTTC	CASSFQQGYEQYF
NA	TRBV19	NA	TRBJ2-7	TGTGCCAGTAGTGGCAATGCAGGGAAAGGTTTCTCCTACGAGCAGTACTTC	CASSGNAGKGFSYEQYF
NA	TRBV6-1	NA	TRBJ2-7	TGTGCCAGCAGTGAACAGGGGGGGAACTACGAGCAGTACTTC	CASSEQGGNYEQYF
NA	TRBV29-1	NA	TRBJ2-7	TGCAGCGTGGGGGGCGGCGACAGAGCCCCTCAGGAGCAGTACTTC	CSVGGGDRAPQEQYF
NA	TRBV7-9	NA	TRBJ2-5	TGTGCCAGCAGCTTAGTAGCAGGGGTGGAGACCCAGTACTTC	CASSLVAGVETQYF
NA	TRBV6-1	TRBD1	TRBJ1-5	TGTGCCAGCAGACTCGGGACAGGGGAGCAGCCCCAGCATTTT	CASRLGTGEQPQHF
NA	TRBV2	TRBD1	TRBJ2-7	TGTGCCAGCAGTTCCGCGGACAGGGGAACCTACGAGCAGTACTTC	CASSSADRGTYEQYF
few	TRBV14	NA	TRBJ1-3	TGTGCCAGCAGCCAAGATTCGAGAGGGGTCGGAAACACCATATATTTT	CASSQDSRGVGNTIYF
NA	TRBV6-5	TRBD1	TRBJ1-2	TGTGCCAGCAGTCCCCGGACAGGAGCTAACTATGGCTACACCTTC	CASSPRTGANYGYTF
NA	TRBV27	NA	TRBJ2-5	TGTGCCAGCAGTTGGGTGACAGAGACCCAGTACTTC	CASSWVTETQYF
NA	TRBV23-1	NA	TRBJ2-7	TGCGCCAGCAGTCGGCCCCCTCGGGCTACCATCTACGAGCAGTACTTC	CASSRPPRATIYEQYF
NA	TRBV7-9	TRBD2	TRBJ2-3	TGTGCCAGCAGCTTAACTAGCGGTGGGACAGATACGCAGTATTTT	CASSLTSGGTDTQYF
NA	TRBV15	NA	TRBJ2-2	TGTGCCACCAGCAGAGGAGCGAACACCGGGGAGCTGTTTTTT	CATSRGANTGELFF
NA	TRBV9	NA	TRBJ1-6	TGTGCCAGCAGCACCCGAGGGGACTTTAATTCACCCCTCCACTTT	CASSTRGDFNSPLHF
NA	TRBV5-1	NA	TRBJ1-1	TGCGCCAGCAGCTTGGCCCCGGGTATGAACACTGAAGCTTTCTTT	CASSLAPGMNTEAFF
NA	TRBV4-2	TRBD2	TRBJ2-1	TGTGCCAGCAGCCAAGCCGGGACTAGCTCCTACAATGAGCAGTTCTTC	CASSQAGTSSYNEQFF
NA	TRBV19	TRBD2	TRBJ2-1	TGTGCCAGCCAGCTAGCGGGAGCCAATGAGCAGTTCTTC	CASQLAGANEQFF
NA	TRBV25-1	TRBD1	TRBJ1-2	TGTGCCAGCAGTGAATCGGAGAGGGGGCGAGACTATGGCTACACCTTC	CASSESERGRDYGYTF
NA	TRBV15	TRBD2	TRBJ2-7	TGTGCCACCAGCAGAGATTCCCAGCGGGGGGCCTACGAGCAGTACTTC	CATSRDSQRGAYEQYF
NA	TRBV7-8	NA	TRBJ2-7	TGTGCCAGCAGCCCCCCCGGGACCCAAACGGGATCCGAGCAGTACTTC	CASSPPGTQTGSEQYF
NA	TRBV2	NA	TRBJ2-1	TGTGCCAGCAGTGCCACCCGGGACACTTACAATGAGCAGTTCTTC	CASSATRDTYNEQFF
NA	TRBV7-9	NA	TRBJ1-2	TGTGCCAGCAGTCAGAACTTACAAGCGATCTATGGCTACACCTTC	CASSQNLQAIYGYTF
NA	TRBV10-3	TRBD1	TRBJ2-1	TGTGCCATCAGTGAGTGGACGGGACAGGCGAATGAGCAGTTCTTC	CAISEWTGQANEQFF
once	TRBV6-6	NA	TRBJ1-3	TGTGCCAGCTCTTGGAGCTCTGGAAACACCATATATTTT	CASSWSSGNTIYF
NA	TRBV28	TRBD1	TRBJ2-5	TGTGCCAGCAGATCGGACAGGGGGTACGAGACCCAGTACTTC	CASRSDRGYETQYF
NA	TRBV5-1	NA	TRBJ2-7	TGCGCCAGCAGCCCGTCAACGGGGGCCTACGAGCAGTACTTC	CASSPSTGAYEQYF
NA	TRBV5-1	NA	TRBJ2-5	TGCGCCAGCAGCTTGGCAAACCGGCCGGAAGAGACCCAGTACTTC	CASSLANRPEETQYF
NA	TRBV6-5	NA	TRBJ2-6	TGTGCCAGCATGGGCTCTGGGGCCAACGTCCTGACTTTC	CASMGSGANVLTF
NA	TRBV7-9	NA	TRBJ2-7	TGTGCCAGCAGCTTCCACGGGAATTACGAGCAGTACTTC	CASSFHGNYEQYF
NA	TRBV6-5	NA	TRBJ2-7	TGTGCCAGCGCTAGGGGGATCGGTTCTGAAGAGCAGTACTTC	CASARGIGSEEQYF
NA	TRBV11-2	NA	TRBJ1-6	TGTGCCAGCAGCGGGGCAGACCCCTATTCACCCCTCCACTTT	CASSGADPYSPLHF
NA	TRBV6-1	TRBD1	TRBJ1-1	TGTGCCAGCAGTGAATCCGTGGGGATCCGGGACAGGTTGAACACTGAAGCTTTCTTT	CASSESVGIRDRLNTEAFF